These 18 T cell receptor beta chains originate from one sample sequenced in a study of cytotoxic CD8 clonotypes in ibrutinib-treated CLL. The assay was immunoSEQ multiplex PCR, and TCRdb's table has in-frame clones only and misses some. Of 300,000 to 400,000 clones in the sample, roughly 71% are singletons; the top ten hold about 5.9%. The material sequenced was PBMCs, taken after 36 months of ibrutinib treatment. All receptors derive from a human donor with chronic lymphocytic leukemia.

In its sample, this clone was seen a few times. The CDR3 nucleotides are TGCGCCAGCAGCTTGGGGTTCCTAGAAGCTGGAAACACCATATATTTT. Amino acid sequence: CASSLGFLEAGNTIYF. V gene TRBV5-1 combines with J gene TRBJ1-3; D call uncertain. Per germline, CDR1 SGHRS and CDR2 YFSETQ. V lost 0 bases and J lost 2, with 12 bases in between. The CDR3 runs 16 residues.

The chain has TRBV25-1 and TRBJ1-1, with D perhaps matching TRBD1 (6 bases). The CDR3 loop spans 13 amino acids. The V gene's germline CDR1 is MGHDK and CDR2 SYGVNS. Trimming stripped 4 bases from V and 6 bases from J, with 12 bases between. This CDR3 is CASSVGQISEAFF. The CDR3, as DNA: TGTGCCAGCAGTGTTGGACAGATCTCTGAAGCTTTCTTT.

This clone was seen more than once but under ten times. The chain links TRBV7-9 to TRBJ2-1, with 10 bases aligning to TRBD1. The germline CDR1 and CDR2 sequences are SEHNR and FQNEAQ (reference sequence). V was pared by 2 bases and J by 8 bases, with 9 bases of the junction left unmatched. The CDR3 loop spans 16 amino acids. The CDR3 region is CASSLPGQGYLDEQFF. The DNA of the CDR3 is TGTGCCAGCAGCTTACCGGGACAGGGGTATTTGGATGAGCAGTTCTTC.

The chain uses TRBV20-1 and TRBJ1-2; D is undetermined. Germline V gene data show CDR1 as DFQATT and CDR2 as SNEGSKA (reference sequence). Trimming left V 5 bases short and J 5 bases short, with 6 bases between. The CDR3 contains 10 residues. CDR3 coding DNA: TGCAGTGCTCCCCTATATGGCTACACCTTC. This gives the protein CSAPLYGYTF.

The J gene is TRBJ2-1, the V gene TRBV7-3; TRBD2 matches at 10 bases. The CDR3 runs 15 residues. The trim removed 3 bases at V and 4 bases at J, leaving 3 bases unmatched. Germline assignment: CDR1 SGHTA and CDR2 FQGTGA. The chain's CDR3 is CASSFTSGTYNEQFF. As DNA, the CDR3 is TGTGCCAGCAGCTTCACTAGCGGGACTTACAATGAGCAGTTCTTC.

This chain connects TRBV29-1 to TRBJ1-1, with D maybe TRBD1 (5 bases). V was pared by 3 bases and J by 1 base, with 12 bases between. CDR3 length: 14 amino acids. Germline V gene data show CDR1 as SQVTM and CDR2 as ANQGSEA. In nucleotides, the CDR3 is TGCAGCGTTGAGCGAAGGACAAGGAACACTGAAGCTTTCTTT. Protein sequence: CSVERRTRNTEAFF.

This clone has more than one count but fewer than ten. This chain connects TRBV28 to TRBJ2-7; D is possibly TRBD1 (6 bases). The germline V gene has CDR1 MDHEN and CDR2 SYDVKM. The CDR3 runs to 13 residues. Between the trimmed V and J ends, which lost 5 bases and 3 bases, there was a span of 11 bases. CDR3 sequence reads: CASSPDSYYEQYF. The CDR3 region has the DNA TGTGCCAGCAGTCCGGACAGTTACTACGAGCAGTACTTC.

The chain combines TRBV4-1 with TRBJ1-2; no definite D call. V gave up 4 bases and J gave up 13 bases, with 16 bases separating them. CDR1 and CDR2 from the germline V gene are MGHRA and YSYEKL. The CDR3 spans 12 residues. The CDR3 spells CASSPAYSGPTF. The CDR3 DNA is TGCGCCAGCAGCCCAGCTTACAGCGGCCCCACCTTC.

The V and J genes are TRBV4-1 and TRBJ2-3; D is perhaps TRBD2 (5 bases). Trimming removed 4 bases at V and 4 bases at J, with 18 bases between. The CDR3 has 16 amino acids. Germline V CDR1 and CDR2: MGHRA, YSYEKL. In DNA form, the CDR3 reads TGCGCCAGCAGCCGCTCGTCTACCGCGCGGGCAGATACGCAGTATTTT. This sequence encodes CASSRSSTARADTQYF.

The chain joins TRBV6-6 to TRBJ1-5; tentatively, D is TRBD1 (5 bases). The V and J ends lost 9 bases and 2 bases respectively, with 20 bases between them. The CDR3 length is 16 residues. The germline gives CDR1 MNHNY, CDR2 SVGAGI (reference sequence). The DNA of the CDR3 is TGTGCCAGTCAGCGATTCGGGGGAAAGGGCAATCAGCCCCAGCATTTT. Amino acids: CASQRFGGKGNQPQHF.

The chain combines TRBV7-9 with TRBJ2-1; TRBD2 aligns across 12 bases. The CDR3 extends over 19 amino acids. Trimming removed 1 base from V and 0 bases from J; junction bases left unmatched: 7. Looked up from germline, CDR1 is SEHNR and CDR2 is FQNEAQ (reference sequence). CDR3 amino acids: CASSLVLLAGGSSYNEQFF. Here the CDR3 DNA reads TGTGCCAGCAGCTTAGTTTTACTAGCGGGAGGAAGCTCCTACAATGAGCAGTTCTTC. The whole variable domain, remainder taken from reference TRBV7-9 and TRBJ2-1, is DTGVSQNPRHKITKRGQNVTFRCDPISEHNRLYWYRQTLGQGPEFLTYFQNEAQLEKSRLLSDRFSAERPKGSFSTLEIQRTEQGDSAMYLCASSLVLLAGGSSYNEQFFGPGTRLTVL.

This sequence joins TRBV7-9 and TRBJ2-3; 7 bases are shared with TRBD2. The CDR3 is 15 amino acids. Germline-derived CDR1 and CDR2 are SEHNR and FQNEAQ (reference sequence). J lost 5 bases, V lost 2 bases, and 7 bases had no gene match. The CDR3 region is CASSLSGGSGDTQYF. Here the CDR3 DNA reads TGTGCCAGCAGCTTATCCGGCGGGAGTGGAGATACGCAGTATTTT. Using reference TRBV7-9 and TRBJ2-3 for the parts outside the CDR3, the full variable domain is DTGVSQNPRHKITKRGQNVTFRCDPISEHNRLYWYRQTLGQGPEFLTYFQNEAQLEKSRLLSDRFSAERPKGSFSTLEIQRTEQGDSAMYLCASSLSGGSGDTQYFGPGTRLTVL.

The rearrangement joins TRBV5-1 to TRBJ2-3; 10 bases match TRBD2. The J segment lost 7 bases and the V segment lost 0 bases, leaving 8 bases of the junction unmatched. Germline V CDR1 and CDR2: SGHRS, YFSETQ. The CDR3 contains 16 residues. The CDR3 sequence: CASSLGPASGGNTQYF. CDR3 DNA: TGCGCCAGCAGCTTGGGCCCGGCTAGCGGGGGTAATACGCAGTATTTT.

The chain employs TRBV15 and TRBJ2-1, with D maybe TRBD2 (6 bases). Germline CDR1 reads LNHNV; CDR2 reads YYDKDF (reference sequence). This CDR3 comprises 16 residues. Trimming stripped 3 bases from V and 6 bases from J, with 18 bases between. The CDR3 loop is CATSRDRRGNFNEQFF. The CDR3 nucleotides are TGTGCCACCAGCAGGGATCGACGGGGGAACTTCAATGAGCAGTTCTTC.

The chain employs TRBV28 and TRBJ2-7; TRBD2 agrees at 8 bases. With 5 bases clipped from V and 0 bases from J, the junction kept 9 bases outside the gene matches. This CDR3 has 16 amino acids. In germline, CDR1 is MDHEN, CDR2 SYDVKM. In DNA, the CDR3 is TGTGCCAGCAGTAGCCCCCCCAGCGGGAGCTCCTACGAGCAGTACTTC. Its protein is CASSSPPSGSSYEQYF.

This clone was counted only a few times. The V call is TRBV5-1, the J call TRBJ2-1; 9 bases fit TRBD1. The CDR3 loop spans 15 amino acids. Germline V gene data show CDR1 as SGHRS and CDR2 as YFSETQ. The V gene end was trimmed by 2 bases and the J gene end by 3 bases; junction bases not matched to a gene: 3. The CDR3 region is CASSFWDRDYNEQFF. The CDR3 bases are TGCGCCAGCAGCTTTTGGGACAGGGACTACAATGAGCAGTTCTTC.

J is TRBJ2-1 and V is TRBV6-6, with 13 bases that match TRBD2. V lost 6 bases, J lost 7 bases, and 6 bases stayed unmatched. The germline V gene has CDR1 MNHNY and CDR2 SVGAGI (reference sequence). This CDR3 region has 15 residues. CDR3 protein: CASSPRTSGGNEQFF. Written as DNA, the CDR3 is TGTGCCAGCAGCCCCAGGACTAGCGGGGGTAATGAGCAGTTCTTC.

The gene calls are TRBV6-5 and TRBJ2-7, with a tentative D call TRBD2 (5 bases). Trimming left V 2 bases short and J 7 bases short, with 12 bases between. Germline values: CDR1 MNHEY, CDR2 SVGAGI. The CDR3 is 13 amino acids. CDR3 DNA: TGTGCCAGCAGTTACCAGTCTAGCTGGGAGCAGTACTTC. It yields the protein CASSYQSSWEQYF.